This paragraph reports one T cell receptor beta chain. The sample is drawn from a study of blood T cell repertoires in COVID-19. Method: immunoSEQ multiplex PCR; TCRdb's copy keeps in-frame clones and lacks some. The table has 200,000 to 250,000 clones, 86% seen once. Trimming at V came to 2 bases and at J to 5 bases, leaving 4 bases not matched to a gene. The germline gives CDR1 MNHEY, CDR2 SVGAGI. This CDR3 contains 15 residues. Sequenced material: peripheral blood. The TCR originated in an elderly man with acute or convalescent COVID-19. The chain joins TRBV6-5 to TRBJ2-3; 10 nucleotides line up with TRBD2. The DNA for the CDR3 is TGTGCCAGCAGTTACGAAGGGACTAGCGTAGATACGCAGTATTTT. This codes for CASSYEGTSVDTQYF.